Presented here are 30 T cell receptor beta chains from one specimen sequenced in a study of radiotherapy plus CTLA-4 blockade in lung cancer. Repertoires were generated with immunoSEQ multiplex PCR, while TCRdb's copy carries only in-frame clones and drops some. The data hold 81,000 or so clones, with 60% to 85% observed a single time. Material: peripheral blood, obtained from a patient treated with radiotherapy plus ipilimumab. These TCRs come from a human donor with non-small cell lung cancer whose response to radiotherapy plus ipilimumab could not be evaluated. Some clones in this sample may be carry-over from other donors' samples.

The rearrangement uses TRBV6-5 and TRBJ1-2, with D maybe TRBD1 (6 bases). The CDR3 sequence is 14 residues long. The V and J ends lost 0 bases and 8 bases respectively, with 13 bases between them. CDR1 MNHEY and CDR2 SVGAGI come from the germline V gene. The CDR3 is CASSYSTGNGGYTF. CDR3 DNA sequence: TGTGCCAGCAGTTACTCTACAGGGAACGGCGGCTACACCTTC.

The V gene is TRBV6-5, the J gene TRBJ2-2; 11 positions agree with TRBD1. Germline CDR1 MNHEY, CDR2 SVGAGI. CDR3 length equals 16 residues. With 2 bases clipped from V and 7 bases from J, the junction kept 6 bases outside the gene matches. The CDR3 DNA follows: TGTGCCAGCAGTTACCCCTCGGGACAGGGGGGCGGGGAGCTGTTTTTT. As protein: CASSYPSGQGGGELFF.

The DNA of the CDR3 is TGTGCCAGCTCACTACAGGGTAATGAAAAACTGTTTTTT. Its translation: CASSLQGNEKLFF. This sequence joins TRBV18 and TRBJ1-4, with a weak D call TRBD1 (6 bases). The V gene's germline CDR1 is KGHSH and CDR2 LQKENI. CDR3 size: 13 residues. Deletions cut 4 bases from V and 4 bases from J, with 7 bases between. Based on the CDR3 plus reference TRBV18 and TRBJ1-4, the full variable domain is NAGVMQNPRHLVRRRGQEARLRCSPMKGHSHVYWYRQLPEEGLKFMVYLQKENIIDESGMPKERFSAEFPKEGPSILRIQQVVRGDSAAYFCASSLQGNEKLFFGSGTQLSVL.

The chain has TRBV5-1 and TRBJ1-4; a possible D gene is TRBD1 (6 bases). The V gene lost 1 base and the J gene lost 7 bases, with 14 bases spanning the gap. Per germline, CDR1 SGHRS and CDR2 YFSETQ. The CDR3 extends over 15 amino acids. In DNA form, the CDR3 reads TGCGCCAGCAGCTTGTTCCAGGGGTCGGTTGAAAAACTGTTTTTT. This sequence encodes CASSLFQGSVEKLFF. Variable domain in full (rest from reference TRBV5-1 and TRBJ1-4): KAGVTQTPRYLIKTRGQQVTLSCSPISGHRSVSWYQQTPGQGLQFLFEYFSETQRNKGNFPGRFSGRQFSNSRSEMNVSTLELGDSALYLCASSLFQGSVEKLFFGSGTQLSVL.

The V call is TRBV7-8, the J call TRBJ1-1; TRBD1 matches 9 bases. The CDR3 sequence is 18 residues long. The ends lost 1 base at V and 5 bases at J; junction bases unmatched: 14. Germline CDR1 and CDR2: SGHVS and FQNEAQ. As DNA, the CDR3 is TGTGCCAGCAGCTTAGTGCCGGGACAGGGCAGCAAAGGGACTGAAGCTTTCTTT. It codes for CASSLVPGQGSKGTEAFF.

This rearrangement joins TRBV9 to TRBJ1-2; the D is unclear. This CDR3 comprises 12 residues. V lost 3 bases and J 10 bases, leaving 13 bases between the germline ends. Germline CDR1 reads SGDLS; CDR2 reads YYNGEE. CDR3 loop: CASSARPGAYTF. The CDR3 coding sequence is TGTGCCAGCAGCGCTAGGCCCGGAGCCTACACCTTC. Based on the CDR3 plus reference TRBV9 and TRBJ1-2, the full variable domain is DSGVTQTPKHLITATGQRVTLRCSPRSGDLSVYWYQQSLDQGLQFLIQYYNGEERAKGNILERFSAQQFPDLHSELNLSSLELGDSALYFCASSARPGAYTFGSGTRLTVV.

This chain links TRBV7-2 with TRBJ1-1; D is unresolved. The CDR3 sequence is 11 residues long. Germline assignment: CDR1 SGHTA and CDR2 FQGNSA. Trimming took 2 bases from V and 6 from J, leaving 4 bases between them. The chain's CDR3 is CASSLYSEAFF. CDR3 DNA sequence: TGTGCCAGCAGCTTATATTCTGAAGCTTTCTTT.

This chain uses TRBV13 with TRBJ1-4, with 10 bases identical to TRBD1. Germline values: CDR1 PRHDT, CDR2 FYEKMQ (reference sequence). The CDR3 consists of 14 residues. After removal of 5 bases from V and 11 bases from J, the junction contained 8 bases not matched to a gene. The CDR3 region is CASSIRDRGGKLFF. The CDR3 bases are TGTGCCAGCAGCATACGGGACAGGGGTGGCAAACTGTTTTTT.

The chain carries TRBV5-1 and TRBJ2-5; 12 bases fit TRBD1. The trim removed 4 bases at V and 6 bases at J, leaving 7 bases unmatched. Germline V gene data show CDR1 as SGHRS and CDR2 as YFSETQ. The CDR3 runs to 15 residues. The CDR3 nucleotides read TGCGCCAGCAGCCTGGGGACAGGGGGCATGCAGACCCAGTACTTC. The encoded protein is CASSLGTGGMQTQYF.

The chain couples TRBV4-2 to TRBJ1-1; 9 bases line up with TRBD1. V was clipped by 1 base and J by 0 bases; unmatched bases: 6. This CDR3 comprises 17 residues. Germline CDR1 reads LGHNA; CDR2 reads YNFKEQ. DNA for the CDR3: TGTGCCAGCAGCCAAGTTTGGACAGGGGAGATGAACACTGAAGCTTTCTTT. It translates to CASSQVWTGEMNTEAFF.

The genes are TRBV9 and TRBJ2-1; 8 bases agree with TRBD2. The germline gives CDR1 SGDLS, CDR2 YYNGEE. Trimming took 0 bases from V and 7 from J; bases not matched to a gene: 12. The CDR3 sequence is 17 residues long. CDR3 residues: CASSVVLGGGPWNEQFF. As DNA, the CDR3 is TGTGCCAGCAGCGTAGTGTTGGGCGGGGGGCCGTGGAATGAGCAGTTCTTC.

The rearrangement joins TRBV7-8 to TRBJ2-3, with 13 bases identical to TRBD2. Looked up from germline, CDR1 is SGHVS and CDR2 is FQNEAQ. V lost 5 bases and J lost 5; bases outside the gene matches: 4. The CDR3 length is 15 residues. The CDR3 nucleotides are TGTGCCAGCAGCCTACTAGCGGGGGGGCGAGATACGCAGTATTTT. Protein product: CASSLLAGGRDTQYF.

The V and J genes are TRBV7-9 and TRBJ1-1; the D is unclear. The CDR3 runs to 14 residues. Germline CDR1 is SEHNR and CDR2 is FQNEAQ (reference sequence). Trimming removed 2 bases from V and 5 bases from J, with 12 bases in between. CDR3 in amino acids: CASSLISGRTEAFF. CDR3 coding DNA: TGTGCCAGCAGCTTAATAAGCGGTAGGACTGAAGCTTTCTTT. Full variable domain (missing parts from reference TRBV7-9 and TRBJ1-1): DTGVSQNPRHKITKRGQNVTFRCDPISEHNRLYWYRQTLGQGPEFLTYFQNEAQLEKSRLLSDRFSAERPKGSFSTLEIQRTEQGDSAMYLCASSLISGRTEAFFGQGTRLTVV.

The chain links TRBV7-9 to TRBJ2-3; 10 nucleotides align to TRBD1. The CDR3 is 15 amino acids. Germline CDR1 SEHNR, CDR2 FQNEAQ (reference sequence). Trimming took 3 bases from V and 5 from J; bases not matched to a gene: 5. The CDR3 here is CASSLGDRGQDTQYF. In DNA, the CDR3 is TGTGCCAGCAGCTTGGGTGACAGGGGGCAAGATACGCAGTATTTT.

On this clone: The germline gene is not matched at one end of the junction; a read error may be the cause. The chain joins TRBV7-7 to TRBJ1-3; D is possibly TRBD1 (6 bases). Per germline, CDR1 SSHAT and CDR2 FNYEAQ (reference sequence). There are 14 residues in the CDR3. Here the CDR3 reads CASSPGGVRDTIYF. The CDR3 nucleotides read TGTGCTAGCAGCCCTGGGGGCGTTCGCGACACCATATATTTT.

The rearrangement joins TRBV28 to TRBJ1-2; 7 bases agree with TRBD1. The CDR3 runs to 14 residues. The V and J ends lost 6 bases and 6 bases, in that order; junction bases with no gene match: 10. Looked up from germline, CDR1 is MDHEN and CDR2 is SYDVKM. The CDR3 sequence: CASSPSDRDDGYTF. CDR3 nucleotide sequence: TGTGCCAGCAGCCCCAGCGACAGGGATGATGGCTACACCTTC.

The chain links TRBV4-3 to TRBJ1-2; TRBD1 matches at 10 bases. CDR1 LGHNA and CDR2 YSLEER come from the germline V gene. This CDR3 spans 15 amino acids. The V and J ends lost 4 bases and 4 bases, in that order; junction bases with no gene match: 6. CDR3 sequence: CASSRGTGDGYGYTF. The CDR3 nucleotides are TGCGCCAGCAGCCGCGGGACAGGGGACGGCTATGGCTACACCTTC.

CDR3 sequence (DNA): TGTGCCAGCAGTTCTCAGTTGACCGGGGAGCTGTTTTTT. Translating gives CASSSQLTGELFF. The chain couples TRBV7-3 to TRBJ2-2, with D hard to call. Trimming took off 6 bases at V and 5 bases at J, with 10 bases between the two ends. The CDR3 has 13 residues. Germline CDR1 is SGHTA and CDR2 is FQGTGA.

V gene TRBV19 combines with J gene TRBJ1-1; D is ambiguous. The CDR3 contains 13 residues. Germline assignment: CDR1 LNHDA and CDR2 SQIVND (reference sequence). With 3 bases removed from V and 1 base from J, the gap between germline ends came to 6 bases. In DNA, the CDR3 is TGTGCCAGTAGTATGAGTGCGAACACTGAAGCTTTCTTT. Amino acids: CASSMSANTEAFF.

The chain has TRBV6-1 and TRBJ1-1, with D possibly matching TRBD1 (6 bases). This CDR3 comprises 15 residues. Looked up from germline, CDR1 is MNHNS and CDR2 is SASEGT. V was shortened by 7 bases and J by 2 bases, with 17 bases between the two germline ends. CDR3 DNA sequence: TGTGCCAGCAAGCCCGACCGAGGGGGAAACACTGAAGCTTTCTTT. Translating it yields CASKPDRGGNTEAFF.

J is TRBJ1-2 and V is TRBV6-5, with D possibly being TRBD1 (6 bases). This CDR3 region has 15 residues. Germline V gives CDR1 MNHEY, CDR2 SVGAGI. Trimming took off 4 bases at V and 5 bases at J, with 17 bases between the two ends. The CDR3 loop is CASSSLQGNRYGYTF. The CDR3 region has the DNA TGTGCCAGCAGTTCTTTACAGGGAAACCGGTATGGCTACACCTTC.

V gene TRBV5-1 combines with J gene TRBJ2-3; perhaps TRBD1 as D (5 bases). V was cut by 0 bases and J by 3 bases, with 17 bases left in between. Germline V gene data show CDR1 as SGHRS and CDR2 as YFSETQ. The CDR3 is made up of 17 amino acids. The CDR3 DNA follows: TGCGCCAGCAGCTTGGGGAACAGGTTCTTGGAGACAGATACGCAGTATTTT. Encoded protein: CASSLGNRFLETDTQYF.

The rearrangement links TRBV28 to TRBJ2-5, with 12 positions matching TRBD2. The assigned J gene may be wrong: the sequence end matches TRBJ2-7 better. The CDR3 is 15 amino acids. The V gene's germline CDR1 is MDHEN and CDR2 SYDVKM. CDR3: CASRPGLAGLYEQYF. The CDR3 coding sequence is TGTGCCAGCAGGCCAGGACTAGCGGGGCTCTACGAGCAGTACTTC.

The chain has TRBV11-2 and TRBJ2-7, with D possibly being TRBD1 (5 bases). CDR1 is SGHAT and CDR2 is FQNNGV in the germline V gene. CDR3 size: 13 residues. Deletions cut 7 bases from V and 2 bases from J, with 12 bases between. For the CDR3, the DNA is TGTGCCAGCACCTGGGCAGGGACCTACGAGCAGTACTTC. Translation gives CASTWAGTYEQYF.

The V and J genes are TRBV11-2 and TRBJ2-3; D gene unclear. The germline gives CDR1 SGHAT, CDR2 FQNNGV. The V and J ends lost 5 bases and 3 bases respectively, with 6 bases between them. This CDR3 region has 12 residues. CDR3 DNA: TGTGCCAGCAGCAAACAAACAGATACGCAGTATTTT. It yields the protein CASSKQTDTQYF.

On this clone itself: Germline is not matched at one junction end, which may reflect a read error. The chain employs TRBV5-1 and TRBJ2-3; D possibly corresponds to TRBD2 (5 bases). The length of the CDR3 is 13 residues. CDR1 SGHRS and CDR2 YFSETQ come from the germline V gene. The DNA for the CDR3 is TGCGCCAGCAGCTTGGTGGGCGGGCCCGTCGGGGATTTT. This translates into CASSLVGGPVGDF.

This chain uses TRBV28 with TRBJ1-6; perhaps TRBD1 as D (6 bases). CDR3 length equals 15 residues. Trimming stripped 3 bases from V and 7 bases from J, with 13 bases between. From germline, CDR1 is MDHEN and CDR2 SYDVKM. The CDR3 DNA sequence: TGTGCCAGCAGTTTGAGGGCAGGGGCCAATTCACCCCTCCACTTT. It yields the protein CASSLRAGANSPLHF.

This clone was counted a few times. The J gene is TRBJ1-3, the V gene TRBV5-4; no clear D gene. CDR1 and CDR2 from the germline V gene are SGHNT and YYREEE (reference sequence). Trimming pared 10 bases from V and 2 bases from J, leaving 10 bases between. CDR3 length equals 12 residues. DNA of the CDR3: TGTGCCGCAGATGTTACTGGAAACACCATATATTTT. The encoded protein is CAADVTGNTIYF.

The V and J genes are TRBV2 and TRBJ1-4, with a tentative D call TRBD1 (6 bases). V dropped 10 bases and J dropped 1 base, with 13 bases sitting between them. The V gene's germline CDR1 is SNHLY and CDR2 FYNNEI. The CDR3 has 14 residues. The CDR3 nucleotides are TGTGCCACACGACAGGCCCTAACTAATGAAAAACTGTTTTTT. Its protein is CATRQALTNEKLFF.

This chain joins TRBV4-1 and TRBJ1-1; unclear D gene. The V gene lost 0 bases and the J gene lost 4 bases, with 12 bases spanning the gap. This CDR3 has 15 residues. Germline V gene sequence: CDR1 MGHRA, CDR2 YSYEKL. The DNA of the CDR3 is TGCGCCAGCAGCCAAGATCAGGTAGGGAGCACTGAAGCTTTCTTT. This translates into CASSQDQVGSTEAFF.